Below, one T cell receptor (beta chain) is given with its context. The target antigen is unknown. This sample was taken from a study of a mutant IDH1 vaccine in newly diagnosed glioma. Study-level background: The first vaccination came 4-6 weeks after radiotherapy alone, or with temozolomide cycles. The treated population exhibited a male proportion of about 62%, a female proportion of roughly 40%, and a mean age of around 40 years. The earlier regimen, radiotherapy, temozolomide, or both, was most often both.

Profiling relied on immunoSEQ multiplex PCR, and the TCRdb table lists in-frame clones only, not all of them. The table records some 50,000 clones, approximately 92% of them present only once. Indicated time point: week 35, safety follow-up. Each vaccine dose was 300 ug of mutant IDH1 20-mer peptide, with topical imiquimod. CDR3 length: 13 amino acids. Germline loops: CDR1 SGHNT, CDR2 YYREEE (reference sequence). Deletions cut 1 base from V and 2 bases from J, with 6 bases between. V and J are TRBV5-4 and TRBJ1-2, with no clear D. Here the sequenced sample was PBMCs, taken from a glioma patient whose treatment included an IDH1 peptide vaccine. The receptor was isolated from a man in his fifties with glioma. CDR3 in amino acids: CASSLLENYGYTF. CDR3 coding DNA: TGTGCCAGCAGCTTGCTAGAGAACTATGGCTACACCTTC.